The clone carrying this T cell receptor (beta chain) was counted between two and nine times. This sample was included in a study of molecular identifiers for immune sequencing clone quantification. Study-level background: Replicate RNA from 20,000 or 100,000 naive CD8 T cells formed five aliquots; four were sequenced.

Germline CDR1 LNHDA, CDR2 SQIVND (reference sequence). The CDR3 is 14 residues long. Between the trimmed V and J ends, which lost 2 bases and 2 bases, there was a span of 10 bases. Generation of bulk TCR libraries relied on previously described methods and listed TCR primers. TCRdb passed the PCR reads through MiXCR, listing each CDR3 protein once. The sample has about half a million distinct CDR3 sequences, around 25% seen once. The V gene is TRBV19, the J gene TRBJ2-7; D remains unclear. Sequenced material: naive CD8+ T cells from blood, with Jurkat cell RNA spiked in. Subset: FACS-sorted CD8+CD4-CCR7+CD45RA+ naive T cells. The sequence was obtained from a human donor in good health. Some libraries in this study had Jurkat cell RNA spiked in. CDR3 in amino acids: CASSILRKPYEQYF. CDR3 DNA sequence: TGTGCCAGTAGTATACTCAGGAAACCCTACGAGCAGTACTTC.